This T cell receptor (beta chain) was sequenced in a study of Graves' ophthalmopathy and Graves' hyperthyroidism. Across the whole study: Investigators collected peripheral blood at initial diagnosis, before any treatment was given. Points from the study as a whole: Most clonotypes expanded in thyroid above 0.001 frequency were present in blood too.

This clonotype has at least ten counts. Its antigen is as yet unknown. V lost 2 bases and J 4 bases, leaving 8 bases between the germline ends. The CDR3 extends over 13 amino acids. Germline V gene sequence: CDR1 SGHTA, CDR2 FQGTGA. PBMCs originated in around 11 ml of fresh peripheral blood. Investigators amplified TCR beta CDR3 regions from RNA transcripts. The authors performed first-round RT-PCR with HTBI primers and then a second-round multiplex PCR. MiXCR was run by TCRdb on the multiplex PCR reads, yielding one entry per CDR3 protein. The table records 150,000 to 200,000 distinct CDR3 sequences, about two fifths of them present only once.

The clonotype was recovered from a man aged 25-45 years with Graves' ophthalmopathy. The sequenced sample consisted of peripheral blood. The chain recombines TRBV7-3 with TRBJ1-1; D is unclear. The chain's CDR3 is CASSLEGSTEAFF. The CDR3 nucleotides read TGTGCCAGCAGCTTAGAAGGGAGCACTGAAGCTTTCTTT.